This entry concerns a single T cell receptor (beta chain). Its target is not known. A read error may account for a junction end that differs from germline. CDR3 size: 13 residues. CDR1 SSHAT and CDR2 FNYEAQ come from the germline V gene (reference sequence). Genomic DNA served as the source from which two-round multiplex PCR generated TCR beta CDR3 amplicons. Gene-specific primers for each TRBV and TRBJ gene drove first-round PCR. TCRdb re-derived calls from the multiplex PCR reads in MiXCR, one entry per CDR3 protein. The table has about 27,000 distinct CDR3 sequences, under 60% seen once. The data belong to a study of prognosis after radiotherapy for stage I lung cancer. In the study overall: The enrollment of patients with stage I non-small cell lung cancer occurred between April 2018 and 2019. Adenocarcinomas accounted for the tumors of approximately 11 patients, and squamous cell carcinomas for those of 7 or 8. Study results and caveats: Post-treatment Shannon entropy following stereotactic body radiation therapy was lower among patients who developed distant metastases.

The material sequenced was PBMCs, taken before or after stereotactic body radiation therapy (not recorded which). This TCR came from a donor over 45 with non-small cell lung cancer. The gene calls are TRBV7-7 and TRBJ1-1; D is undetermined. The CDR3 spells CASSLAANTEAFF. The DNA of the CDR3 is TGTGCTAGCAGCTTAGCAGCTAACACTGAAGCTTTCTTT. Full variable domain (remainder filled in from reference TRBV7-7 and TRBJ1-1): GAGVSQSPRYKVTKRGQDVTLRCDPISSHATLYWYQQALGQGPEFLTYFNYEAQPDKSGLPSDRFSAERPEGSISTLTIQRTEQRDSAMYRCASSLAANTEAFFGQGTRLTVV.